This paragraph covers one T cell receptor beta chain sequence. One base away lies a much larger clone, so this may be a sequencing read error. The DNA is left out, because the CDR3 cannot be placed on it with certainty; the CDR3 is given as TCRdb lists it. The data are from a study of tumor-infiltrating lymphocytes in primary liver carcinoma. Constant-region priming of approximately 500 ng total RNA yielded TCR beta cDNA. Library construction for TCR beta comprised three nested multiplex PCR rounds performed with slightly modified ARM-PCR. The first two PCR rounds, around 10 cycles each, used TRBV1-TRBV30 forward primers and a C-beta reverse primer. TCRdb re-called the multiplex PCR reads with MiXCR, one entry per CDR3 protein. The table includes 95,000 to 100,000 distinct CDR3 sequences, around 73% detected once. CDR1 is SQVTM, CDR2 ANQGSEA, per germline. 14 amino acids form the CDR3, both terminal residues included.

Taking about 17-32 mg of unsorted bulk tissue, the authors co-extracted RNA and DNA. Patients in the cohort were treatment-naive and living with chronic HBV infection. This receptor was identified in an older woman with primary liver carcinoma and hepatitis B virus infection. This rearrangement joins TRBV29-1 to TRBJ2-6. Sequenced material: liver tumor tissue from sampling region 2. Subset in this sample: tumor region T2, inferior pole. The CDR3 loop is CSVVWGSGANVPTF.